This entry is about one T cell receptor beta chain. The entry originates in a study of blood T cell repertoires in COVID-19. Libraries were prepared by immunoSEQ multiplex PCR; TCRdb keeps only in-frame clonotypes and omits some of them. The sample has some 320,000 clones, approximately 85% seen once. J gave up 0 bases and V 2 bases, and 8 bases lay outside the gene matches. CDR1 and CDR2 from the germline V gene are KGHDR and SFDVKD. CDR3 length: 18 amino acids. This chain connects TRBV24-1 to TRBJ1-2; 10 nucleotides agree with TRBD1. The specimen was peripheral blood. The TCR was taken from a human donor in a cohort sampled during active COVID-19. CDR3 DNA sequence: TGTGCCACCAGTGATTCAGGGACAGGGGACGGCGCTAACTATGGCTACACCTTC. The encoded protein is CATSDSGTGDGANYGYTF.